Listed here are 23 T cell receptor beta chains from one sample, sequenced in a study of T cells in Graves' hyperthyroidism and ophthalmopathy (dated by TCRdb to the late 2010s). The library came from multiplex PCR. The sequencing machine was an Illumina HiSeq 2000. TCR beta CDR3 regions were amplified from RNA transcripts. A first-round RT-PCR of the TCR CDR3 used the HTBI primer set with the Qiagen OneStep RT-PCR kit. The public reads were reanalyzed by TCRdb: fastp trimming at Q25, MiXCR alignment, in-frame beta chains only. Rows matching on CDR3 protein sequence are summarized as one entry with the most common DNA and genes. For this sample the table gives a few hundred thousand distinct CDR3 sequences, of which about 20% were detected only once. The ten biggest clones cover around 3.4% of the sample. Sample: blood. The origin of the receptors is a woman between 18 and 30 years old with Graves' hyperthyroidism.

This clonotype was detected a few times. This chain links TRBV12-3 or TRBV12-4 with TRBJ1-1, with D unresolved. The CDR3 extends over 13 amino acids. V was pared by 3 bases and J by 1 base, with 6 bases between. The chain's CDR3 is CASSFTRNTEAFF. The DNA for the CDR3 is TGTGCCAGCAGTTTTACAAGGAACACTGAAGCTTTCTTT.

This clonotype showed up many times. V is TRBV7-9 and J is TRBJ2-5; 12 positions match TRBD2. CDR3 length: 14 residues. V was pared by 5 bases and J by 4 bases, with 2 bases of the junction left unmatched. Looked up from germline, CDR1 is SEHNR and CDR2 is FQNEAQ (reference sequence). The chain's CDR3 is CASSATSGGETQYF. Written as DNA, the CDR3 is TGTGCCAGCAGCGCGACTAGCGGGGGAGAGACCCAGTACTTC.

V usage is TRBV3-1 and J usage is TRBJ1-1; D unclear. CDR1 is LGHDT, CDR2 YNNKEL, per germline (reference sequence). The V end was cut by 4 bases, the J end by 4 bases, with 10 bases between. The CDR3 covers 13 residues. In nucleotides, the CDR3 is TGTGCCAGCAGCCCGACGGAGAGCACTGAAGCTTTCTTT. Protein sequence: CASSPTESTEAFF. The complete variable domain, with remaining parts taken from reference TRBV3-1 and TRBJ1-1, reads DTAVSQTPKYLVTQMGNDKSIKCEQNLGHDTMYWYKQDSKKFLKIMFSYNNKELIINETVPNRFSPKSPDKAHLNLHINSLELGDSAVYFCASSPTESTEAFFGQGTRLTVV.

In this sample, this clonotype turned up many times. This chain joins TRBV19 and TRBJ2-7, with TRBD1 as a possible D gene (6 bases). The V gene's germline CDR1 is LNHDA and CDR2 SQIVND (reference sequence). V lost 3 bases to trimming and J lost 6 bases, with 9 bases between them. The CDR3 covers 12 residues. Here the CDR3 reads CASSMTGREQYF. The CDR3 DNA is TGTGCCAGTAGTATGACAGGCCGCGAGCAGTACTTC.

This clonotype was detected ten times or more. The V call is TRBV28, the J call TRBJ2-7; the D is unclear. With 3 bases removed from V and 6 bases from J, the gap between germline ends came to 9 bases. CDR3 size: 12 residues. CDR1 and CDR2 (germline): MDHEN, SYDVKM. The CDR3 coding sequence is TGTGCCAGCAGTTTTGGGCAACGCGAGCAGTACTTC. As protein: CASSFGQREQYF.

The genes are TRBV6-2 or TRBV6-3 and TRBJ2-7; TRBD1 agrees at 7 bases. Germline-derived CDR1 and CDR2 are MNHEY and SVGEGT. This CDR3 is 13 amino acids long. The trim removed 6 bases at V and 3 bases at J, leaving 5 bases unmatched. CDR3 DNA: TGTGCCAGCAGCGGGACAGTGAACTACGAGCAGTACTTC. This gives the protein CASSGTVNYEQYF.

There are many counts of this clonotype. The genes are TRBV25-1 and TRBJ1-1; D remains ambiguous. The V end lost 1 base, the J end lost 1 base, and 10 bases lay between the germline ends. This CDR3 contains 15 residues. From germline, CDR1 is MGHDK and CDR2 SYGVNS. The CDR3 DNA follows: TGTGCCAGCAGTGAATCGCTTTCTGGGAACACTGAAGCTTTCTTT. This gives the protein CASSESLSGNTEAFF.

This clonotype was observed many times. The rearrangement joins TRBV7-8 to TRBJ2-2; D might be TRBD1 (6 bases). With 8 bases removed from V and 0 bases from J, the gap between germline ends came to 13 bases. The CDR3 runs 15 residues. Germline V gene sequence: CDR1 SGHVS, CDR2 FQNEAQ. The CDR3 here is CASGGGPPNTGELFF. The CDR3 DNA reads TGTGCCAGCGGGGGCGGCCCGCCGAACACCGGGGAGCTGTTTTTT.

This clonotype was seen many times. This rearrangement joins TRBV12-3 or TRBV12-4 to TRBJ1-1; TRBD1 aligns across 8 bases. The CDR3 totals 13 residues. The V gene end was trimmed by 6 bases and the J gene end by 5 bases; junction bases not matched to a gene: 5. This CDR3 is CASRRTGITEAFF. The CDR3 DNA sequence: TGTGCCAGCAGGAGGACAGGGATTACTGAAGCTTTCTTT.

This clonotype was recorded many times. CDR3 in amino acids: CATSARLENTEAFF. CDR3 DNA sequence: TGTGCCACCAGCGCGCGTCTCGAAAACACTGAAGCTTTCTTT. This sequence joins TRBV15 and TRBJ1-1; D unresolved. Germline CDR1 LNHNV, CDR2 YYDKDF (reference sequence). V dropped 5 bases and J dropped 2 bases, with 12 bases sitting between them. The CDR3 covers 14 residues. The full variable domain, with the rest looked up from reference TRBV15 and TRBJ1-1, is DAMVIQNPRYQVTQFGKPVTLSCSQTLNHNVMYWYQQKSSQAPKLLFHYYDKDFNNEADTPDNFQSRRPNTSFCFLDIRSPGLGDTAMYLCATSARLENTEAFFGQGTRLTVV.

This clonotype has ten or more counts. The chain links TRBV27 to TRBJ1-2; no clear D gene. The CDR3 consists of 14 residues. Germline assignment: CDR1 MNHEY and CDR2 SMNVEV (reference sequence). V was pared by 5 bases and J by 4 bases, with 14 bases between. CDR3 nucleotide sequence: TGTGCCAGCAGTCGACGGACGGACTTCTATGGCTACACCTTC. Translating it yields CASSRRTDFYGYTF.

This clonotype was seen repeatedly, ten times or more. J is TRBJ1-2 and V is TRBV29-1, with 8 positions matching TRBD1. Per the germline V gene, CDR1 is SQVTM and CDR2 is ANQGSEA. The length of the CDR3 is 14 residues. The trim removed 7 bases at V and 3 bases at J, leaving 10 bases unmatched. The CDR3 spells CSAVTGEGYYGYTF. The CDR3 bases are TGCAGCGCCGTGACAGGGGAGGGGTACTATGGCTACACCTTC. The entire variable domain, with the rest obtained from reference TRBV29-1 and TRBJ1-2, is as follows: SAVISQKPSRDICQRGTSLTIQCQVDSQVTMMFWYRQQPGQSLTLIATANQGSEATYESGFVIDKFPISRPNLTFSTLTVSNMSPEDSSIYLCSAVTGEGYYGYTFGSGTRLTVV.

The chain links TRBV5-1 to TRBJ1-1; D uncertain. Germline V lookup: CDR1 SGHRS, CDR2 YFSETQ. Trimming took off 1 base at V and 3 bases at J, with 10 bases between the two ends. The CDR3 length is 14 residues. CDR3 sequence (DNA): TGCGCCAGCAGCTTGTTGGGCTACGACACTGAAGCTTTCTTT. Protein product: CASSLLGYDTEAFF. The whole variable domain, remainder taken from reference TRBV5-1 and TRBJ1-1, is KAGVTQTPRYLIKTRGQQVTLSCSPISGHRSVSWYQQTPGQGLQFLFEYFSETQRNKGNFPGRFSGRQFSNSRSEMNVSTLELGDSALYLCASSLLGYDTEAFFGQGTRLTVV.

This clonotype was detected many times. V gene TRBV29-1 combines with J gene TRBJ1-1; 8 nucleotides match TRBD1. The germline V gene encodes CDR1 SQVTM and CDR2 ANQGSEA. This CDR3 region has 14 residues. V gave up 4 bases and J gave up 0 bases; unmatched junction bases: 4. CDR3 sequence reads: CSVARTGLNTEAFF. Written as DNA, the CDR3 is TGCAGCGTTGCCCGGACAGGGTTGAACACTGAAGCTTTCTTT.

This clonotype was detected ten times or more. This rearrangement joins TRBV28 to TRBJ2-7, with D uncertain. The CDR3 contains 14 residues. V was pared by 8 bases and J by 7 bases, with 21 bases between. Germline CDR1 and CDR2: MDHEN and SYDVKM. CDR3 in amino acids: CASVPTALGWEQYF. The CDR3 region has the DNA TGTGCCAGCGTCCCGACTGCGTTGGGATGGGAGCAGTACTTC.

This clonotype was seen repeatedly, ten times or more. A clone one base away is much larger, so this may be a read error. The chain combines TRBV4-2 with TRBJ2-2, with D possibly TRBD2 on 5 matching bases. Germline V gene sequence: CDR1 LGHNA, CDR2 YNFKEQ. This CDR3 is built from 15 residues. The CDR3 is CASSQDLEPTGELCF. Here the CDR3 DNA reads TGTGCCAGCAGCCAAGATCTGGAACCCACCGGGGAGCTGTGTTTT.

In this sample, this clonotype turned up many times. CDR3 protein: CASSAPGSQPQHF. CDR3 nucleotides: TGCGCCAGCAGTGCTCCAGGATCGCAGCCCCAGCATTTT. This chain uses TRBV10-2 with TRBJ1-5, with D unresolved. In germline, CDR1 is WSHSY, CDR2 SAAADI. The CDR3 is 13 residues long. The ends were cut back, 4 bases at V and 7 bases at J, with 11 bases in the middle.

This clonotype has ten or more counts. This rearrangement joins TRBV14 to TRBJ1-1, with D hard to call. Germline V gives CDR1 SGHDN, CDR2 FVKESK. This CDR3 is built from 14 residues. The V end lost 0 bases, the J end lost 0 bases, and 5 bases lay between the germline ends. The CDR3 here is CASSQEYLNTEAFF. The CDR3 DNA reads TGTGCCAGCAGCCAAGAGTATCTGAACACTGAAGCTTTCTTT.

V is TRBV5-1 and J is TRBJ2-5; no definite D call. This CDR3 has 15 residues. The V and J ends lost 4 bases and 0 bases respectively, with 13 bases between them. Germline V gene lookup returns CDR1 SGHRS and CDR2 YFSETQ. The CDR3 bases are TGCGCCAGCAGCCCCGGACCCATGTACCAAGAGACCCAGTACTTC. Amino acid sequence: CASSPGPMYQETQYF.

This rearrangement joins TRBV2 to TRBJ2-1; 8 positions agree with TRBD2. V shed 2 bases and J 5 bases; nucleotides not matched to a gene: 5. The CDR3 totals 15 residues. Germline-derived CDR1 and CDR2 are SNHLY and FYNNEI. The CDR3 bases are TGTGCCAGCAGTGAATTTTTGACTAGCGACAATGAGCAGTTCTTC. It encodes CASSEFLTSDNEQFF.

This chain uses TRBV6-5 with TRBJ1-6; 11 bases line up with TRBD1. The CDR3 extends over 18 amino acids. Germline lookup yields CDR1 MNHEY and CDR2 SVGAGI. V dropped 6 bases and J dropped 1; count of bases not matched to a gene: 8. The CDR3 loop reads CASSLRTGGLSYNSPLHF. CDR3 bases: TGTGCCAGCAGCTTAAGGACAGGGGGCCTATCCTATAATTCACCCCTCCACTTT.

This clonotype was observed at least ten times. The CDR3 loop is CASVELVSTGELFF. The CDR3 bases are TGTGCCAGCGTTGAATTAGTATCCACCGGGGAGCTGTTTTTT. The V call is TRBV6-5, the J call TRBJ2-2; D unresolved. The CDR3 has 14 residues. V was clipped by 8 bases and J by 4 bases, with 14 bases between them. CDR1 and CDR2 from the germline V gene are MNHEY and SVGAGI.

This clonotype was seen many times. The genes are TRBV30 and TRBJ1-1; no definite D call. CDR1 and CDR2 from the germline V gene are GTSNPN and SVGIG (reference sequence). V dropped 3 bases and J dropped 5 bases, with 7 bases sitting between them. The length of the CDR3 is 11 residues. CDR3 nucleotides: TGTGCCTGGAGGAGGAATACTGAAGCTTTCTTT. It specifies CAWRRNTEAFF.